The source of this T cell receptor (beta chain) is a study of control samples from healthy donors and cancer patients. The data were produced by immunoSEQ multiplex PCR, yet TCRdb's version contains in-frame clones alone and is incomplete. The sample yields under 200,000 clones, around 92% seen once. There are 13 residues in the CDR3. The germline V gene has CDR1 SEHNR and CDR2 FQNEAQ (reference sequence). Losses at the gene ends were 6 bases for V and 4 bases for J; bases not matched to a gene: 5. The sequence derives from a woman aged 25 to 39 in good health. Source material: blood. V is TRBV7-9 and J is TRBJ1-1; 7 positions agree with TRBD1. The CDR3 DNA reads TGTGCCAGCAGTCTTACAGGGGCCACTGAAGCTTTCTTT. Its translation: CASSLTGATEAFF.